One sample yielded the 27 T cell receptor beta chains listed below, sequenced in a study of T cell repertoires in cytomegalovirus infection. One entry per CDR3 protein results from TCRdb running MiXCR on the reads. The table includes 900,000 to 950,000 distinct CDR3 sequences, around 30% detected once. No cognate antigen is known for these TCRs. The starting material was cultured CD8+ T cells from PBMCs, obtained from culture after CMV antigen stimulation. All receptors derive from a human donor in good health (CMV status not recorded). Some clones in this sample may be carry-over from other donors' samples.

This clonotype showed up just a few times. The chain recombines TRBV20-1 with TRBJ2-5, with D possibly being TRBD1 (8 bases). The CDR3 spans 16 residues. The germline CDR1 and CDR2 sequences are DFQATT and SNEGSKA (reference sequence). The germline V and J ends were trimmed by 3 bases and 5 bases, with 22 bases remaining between them. The CDR3 protein is CSASGGGQGAWETQYF. The CDR3 DNA sequence: TGCAGTGCTAGTGGGGGAGGGCAGGGGGCATGGGAGACCCAGTACTTC.

The J gene is TRBJ2-5, the V gene TRBV6-6; 12 nucleotides align to TRBD2. CDR1 and CDR2 (germline): MNHNY, SVGAGI (reference sequence). This CDR3 is built from 16 residues. The junction had 7 bases not matched to a gene; V was cut back by 4 bases and J by 4 bases. The CDR3 DNA reads as TGTGCCAGCAGTTCTCCCGGACTAGCGGGGAGAGAGACCCAGTACTTC. It translates to CASSSPGLAGRETQYF.

This clonotype was counted between two and nine times. The chain couples TRBV12-3 or TRBV12-4 to TRBJ1-6; TRBD1 matches 9 bases. This CDR3 region has 15 residues. V was pared by 4 bases and J by 7 bases, with 5 bases of the junction left unmatched. The chain's CDR3 is CASSSEGQGNSPLHF. The CDR3 nucleotides read TGTGCCAGCAGTTCCGAGGGACAGGGCAATTCACCCCTCCACTTT.

V is TRBV27 and J is TRBJ1-1, with 9 bases aligning to TRBD1. V was clipped by 8 bases and J by 3 bases; unmatched bases: 7. The germline CDR1 and CDR2 sequences are MNHEY and SMNVEV (reference sequence). This CDR3 has 14 amino acids. The CDR3 nucleotides read TGTGCCAGCCGTGACAGGGGGATTTACACTGAAGCTTTCTTT. Translation gives CASRDRGIYTEAFF.

This chain links TRBV15 with TRBJ2-3, with a possible D match to TRBD1 (5 bases). The V end lost 1 base, the J end lost 5 bases, and 16 bases lay between the germline ends. CDR1 LNHNV and CDR2 YYDKDF come from the germline V gene (reference sequence). The CDR3 has 16 residues. The CDR3 loop reads CATSRAKTGVRDTQYF. CDR3 bases: TGTGCCACCAGCAGAGCAAAAACAGGAGTCCGAGATACGCAGTATTTT.

This clonotype has ten or more counts. The gene calls are TRBV7-2 and TRBJ2-5; possibly TRBD1 for D (6 bases). The V end lost 5 bases, the J end lost 1 base, and 11 bases lay between the germline ends. There are 14 residues in the CDR3. Looked up from germline, CDR1 is SGHTA and CDR2 is FQGNSA. The CDR3 reads CASSPRRGQETQYF. CDR3 bases: TGTGCCAGCAGCCCCCGCAGGGGCCAAGAGACCCAGTACTTC. The variable domain in full, with the rest retrieved from reference TRBV7-2 and TRBJ2-5, is GAGVSQSPSNKVTEKGKDVELRCDPISGHTALYWYRQSLGQGLEFLIYFQGNSAPDKSGLPSDRFSAERTGGSVSTLTIQRTQQEDSAVYLCASSPRRGQETQYFGPGTRLLVL.

This clonotype has at least ten counts. The CDR3 here is CASSMIAGGFPNTGELFF. For the CDR3, the DNA is TGTGCCAGCAGCATGATAGCGGGGGGATTTCCTAACACCGGGGAGCTGTTTTTT. The V gene is TRBV7-8, the J gene TRBJ2-2; 10 bases line up with TRBD2. The CDR3 is 18 residues long. Germline V gene sequence: CDR1 SGHVS, CDR2 FQNEAQ. J was trimmed by 2 bases and V by 5 bases; bases with no gene match: 11.

J is TRBJ1-5 and V is TRBV15, with 7 positions matching TRBD1. J lost 7 bases, V lost 8 bases, and 8 bases had no gene match. The germline CDR1 and CDR2 sequences are LNHNV and YYDKDF (reference sequence). The CDR3 spans 13 residues. CDR3 coding DNA: TGTGCCACCGGACTGGACAGGTCGCAGCCCCAGCATTTT. It yields the protein CATGLDRSQPQHF.

For the CDR3, the DNA is TGTGCCAGTAGGGCGACTAGCGGGGATGTCGAGCAGTACTTC. It translates to CASRATSGDVEQYF. The chain joins TRBV19 to TRBJ2-7, with TRBD2 matching over 11 bases. Germline V lookup: CDR1 LNHDA, CDR2 SQIVND (reference sequence). This CDR3 region has 14 residues. Unmatched junction bases numbered 7, after V lost 6 bases and J lost 6 bases.

This chain connects TRBV5-5 to TRBJ1-1; D is ambiguous. Germline V gives CDR1 SGHKS, CDR2 YYEKEE (reference sequence). The CDR3 covers 19 residues. V lost 3 bases, J lost 0 bases, and 24 bases lay in between. As DNA, the CDR3 is TGTGCCAGCAGCTCCCACGGCACATTCTATACATTTATGAACACTGAAGCTTTCTTT. As protein: CASSSHGTFYTFMNTEAFF.

This clonotype was seen ten or more times. The chain carries TRBV12-3 or TRBV12-4 and TRBJ2-6, with D unresolved. Trimming pared 7 bases from V and 0 bases from J, leaving 16 bases between. The CDR3 is 17 amino acids. Here the CDR3 DNA reads TGTGCCAGCAAATCGTGGGTTTCAAGCTCTGGGGCCAACGTCCTGACTTTC. Its translation is CASKSWVSSSGANVLTF.

This clonotype was found a few times. This chain connects TRBV29-1 to TRBJ1-6, with D unresolved. The CDR3 loop spans 15 amino acids. V dropped 2 bases and J dropped 9 bases, with 17 bases sitting between them. CDR1 is SQVTM and CDR2 is ANQGSEA in the germline V gene. The CDR3 DNA is TGCAGCGTTGAACTAGACCGCTACTCGGCTTCACCCCTCCACTTT. Translating it yields CSVELDRYSASPLHF.

This clonotype was observed a handful of times. Here the CDR3 reads CSVIRGESVGYTF. The DNA of the CDR3 is TGCAGCGTTATTCGGGGGGAGAGTGTTGGCTACACCTTC. This chain links TRBV29-1 with TRBJ1-2, with D tentatively TRBD1 (5 bases). V was cut by 5 bases and J by 7 bases, with 17 bases left in between. This CDR3 contains 13 residues. Per germline, CDR1 SQVTM and CDR2 ANQGSEA.

This clonotype was counted at least ten times. The V call is TRBV7-8, the J call TRBJ1-2, with D hard to call. The V end lost 2 bases, the J end lost 3 bases, and 4 bases lay between the germline ends. The length of the CDR3 is 12 residues. Germline V lookup: CDR1 SGHVS, CDR2 FQNEAQ. This CDR3 reads CASSLLDYGYTF. In DNA, the CDR3 is TGTGCCAGCAGCTTATTGGACTATGGCTACACCTTC.

V is TRBV7-9 and J is TRBJ2-5; a weak D match, TRBD2 (5 bases). CDR3 length: 18 residues. Germline lookup yields CDR1 SEHNR and CDR2 FQNEAQ (reference sequence). V was clipped by 2 bases and J by 0 bases, with 19 bases between them. CDR3 bases: TGTGCCAGCAGCTTAAGGGAGACGCGAGAATGGTACCAAGAGACCCAGTACTTC. Translation gives CASSLRETREWYQETQYF.

J is TRBJ2-1 and V is TRBV29-1; D unresolved. Trimming shortened V by 4 bases and J by 4 bases, and 5 bases separated the two germline ends. The V gene's germline CDR1 is SQVTM and CDR2 ANQGSEA. The CDR3 runs 11 residues. DNA of the CDR3: TGCAGCGTTGGGGCTTACAATGAGCAGTTCTTC. Its translation is CSVGAYNEQFF.

This clonotype has just a few counts. A junction end diverges from the germline sequence, so it may reflect a read error. V gene TRBV10-3 combines with J gene TRBJ2-7, with TRBD1 matching 8 bases. Looked up from germline, CDR1 is ENHRY and CDR2 is SYGVKD. The CDR3 has 15 residues. The CDR3 region is CAIRVQGAPSYEQYF. CDR3 in DNA: TGTGCCATCAGGGTGCAGGGGGCTCCCTCCTATGAGCAGTACTTC.

This clonotype has at least ten counts. The chain combines TRBV7-8 with TRBJ2-7; a weak D match, TRBD1 (6 bases). The CDR3 has 13 amino acids. V lost 5 bases and J 5 bases, leaving 13 bases between the germline ends. Germline-derived CDR1 and CDR2 are SGHVS and FQNEAQ. The CDR3 spells CASSLSRGNEQYV. CDR3 nucleotide sequence: TGTGCCAGCAGCCTTAGTAGGGGGAACGAGCAGTACGTC.

This chain uses TRBV11-2 with TRBJ1-1; weak D call: TRBD1 (6 bases). V was clipped by 4 bases and J by 1 base, with 13 bases between them. Germline V gene lookup returns CDR1 SGHAT and CDR2 FQNNGV. This CDR3 has 15 residues. The CDR3 DNA is TGTGCCAGCAGCTCTCGGGGGGCAGGGAACACTGAAGCTTTCTTT. It codes for CASSSRGAGNTEAFF.

This clonotype came up many times. The chain has TRBV7-6 and TRBJ2-1, with a weak D call TRBD1 (6 bases). The CDR3 extends over 17 amino acids. V was pared by 6 bases and J by 0 bases, with 18 bases between. Germline loops: CDR1 SGHVS, CDR2 FNYEAQ. The CDR3 DNA is TGTGCCAGCAGACAGGAACCGGGACAATACTCCTACAATGAGCAGTTCTTC. It encodes CASRQEPGQYSYNEQFF. Together with reference TRBV7-6 and TRBJ2-1, the CDR3 gives the full variable domain: GAGVSQSPRYKVTKRGQDVALRCDPISGHVSLYWYRQALGQGPEFLTYFNYEAQQDKSGLPNDRFSAERPEGSISTLTIQRTEQRDSAMYRCASRQEPGQYSYNEQFFGPGTRLTVL.

On this clonotype itself: At one of its ends the junction is not consistent with the germline gene, which may arise from a read error. The J gene is TRBJ2-7, the V gene TRBV4-3; 9 bases align to TRBD1. Germline assignment: CDR1 LGHNA and CDR2 YSLEER. The CDR3 spans 20 residues. CDR3 region: CASSQLRTGTGSDVPYKQYF. The CDR3 DNA reads TGCGCCAGCAGCCAACTCCGAACCGGGACAGGGTCTGACGTTCCCTACAAGCAGTACTTC.

The chain has TRBV20-1 and TRBJ2-7; 7 bases agree with TRBD1. Germline CDR1 DFQATT, CDR2 SNEGSKA (reference sequence). This CDR3 comprises 16 residues. Trimming removed 0 bases from V and 0 bases from J; junction bases left unmatched: 8. CDR3 nucleotides: TGCAGTGCTAGAGATCCTCTAGGGGGCAACTCCTACGAGCAGTACTTC. Translated: CSARDPLGGNSYEQYF.

This sequence joins TRBV2 and TRBJ1-2; 8 bases align to TRBD1. Germline CDR1 SNHLY, CDR2 FYNNEI. V lost 5 bases, J lost 3 bases, and 8 bases stayed unmatched. This CDR3 has 15 amino acids. The CDR3 DNA sequence: TGTGCCAGCAGTTTACGGACAGGGAAAGACTATGGCTACACCTTC. Its translation: CASSLRTGKDYGYTF.

The chain links TRBV20-1 to TRBJ1-5, with TRBD1 matching 8 bases. V lost 3 bases to trimming and J lost 7 bases; unmatched junction nucleotides: 29. This CDR3 region has 21 residues. Germline values: CDR1 DFQATT, CDR2 SNEGSKA (reference sequence). CDR3 loop: CSASSLEEQQGVMRGGQPQHF. Here the CDR3 DNA reads TGCAGTGCTAGTTCCCTGGAGGAACAACAGGGGGTCATGAGAGGGGGACAGCCCCAGCATTTT.

The chain carries TRBV10-1 and TRBJ1-5; D uncertain. V was shortened by 0 bases and J by 9 bases, with 9 bases between the two germline ends. Germline-derived CDR1 and CDR2 are WNHNN and SYGVQD (reference sequence). The CDR3 consists of 13 residues. Written as DNA, the CDR3 is TGCGCCAGCAGTGAGTCGACCCCCTGGCCCCAGCATTTT. Translation: CASSESTPWPQHF.

V and J are TRBV6-5 and TRBJ2-2; D perhaps matches TRBD1 (5 bases). V shed 2 bases and J shed 3 bases, with 10 bases lying between them. CDR3 size: 15 residues. CDR1 MNHEY and CDR2 SVGAGI come from the germline V gene. CDR3 DNA: TGTGCCAGCAGTTACATAGACAGACACACCGGGGAGCTGTTTTTT. Translation gives CASSYIDRHTGELFF.

The chain is built from TRBV2 and TRBJ2-7; the D gene is possibly TRBD1 (5 bases). Trimming pared 4 bases from V and 6 bases from J, leaving 10 bases between. Germline V gene sequence: CDR1 SNHLY, CDR2 FYNNEI. CDR3 length: 12 amino acids. CDR3 protein: CASSGRRAEQYV. The CDR3, as DNA: TGTGCCAGCAGTGGTCGCAGGGCCGAGCAGTACGTC.